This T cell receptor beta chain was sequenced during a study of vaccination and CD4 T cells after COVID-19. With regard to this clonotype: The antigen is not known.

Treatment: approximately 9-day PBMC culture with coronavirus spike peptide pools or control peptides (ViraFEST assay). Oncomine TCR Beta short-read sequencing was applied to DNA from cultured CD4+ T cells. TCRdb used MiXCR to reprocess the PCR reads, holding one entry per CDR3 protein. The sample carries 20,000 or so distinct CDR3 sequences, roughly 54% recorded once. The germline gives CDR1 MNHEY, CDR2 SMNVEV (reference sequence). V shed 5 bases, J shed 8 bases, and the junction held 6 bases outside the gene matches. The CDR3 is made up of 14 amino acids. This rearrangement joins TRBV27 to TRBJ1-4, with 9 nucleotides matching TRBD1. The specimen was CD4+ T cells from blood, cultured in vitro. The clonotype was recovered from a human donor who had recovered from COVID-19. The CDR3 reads CASSTGTGTEKLFF. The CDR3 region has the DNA TGTGCCAGCAGTACCGGGACAGGGACCGAAAAACTGTTTTTT.